The source of this T cell receptor (beta chain) is a study of control samples from healthy donors and cancer patients (TCRdb year 2020). CDR1 MNHEY and CDR2 SVGEGT were looked up in the germline V gene. V trim: 4 bases; J trim: 4 bases; unmatched bases: 6. Taken from cysteine to phenylalanine, the CDR3 has 14 residues. CDR3 DNA is the only sequence kept; it has 42 bases, read in frame from the first base. Libraries came from the immunoSEQ multiplex PCR assay. In its TCRdb copy, this immuneACCESS table keeps in-frame sequences only and misses some clones. Where compared with another copy, unresolved V genes explain less than half of these, and the others have no known cause. Recorded for this sample are over 100,000 clones; around 89% of them occurred a single time. The ten largest clones add up to approximately 3.2% of the sample. In the case of this clone: Its antigen target is currently unknown. Base qualities were left out, and no much larger clone turns up one base away.

The receptor's source is a man aged 35-49 years in good health. Material: blood. Recombination linked TRBV6-2 or TRBV6-3 to TRBJ1-1; TRBD1 agrees with 7 junctional bases. At the DNA level, the sequence is TGTGCCAGCAGTTGGACAGGATTTGGCACTGAAGCTTTCTTT. It specifies CASSWTGFGTEAFF.